This T cell receptor (beta chain) came from a study of T cell repertoires in cytomegalovirus infection. Regarding the study as a whole: The study found HLA-C-restricted CMV-specific TCR beta clonotypes dominating the ex vivo response.

Via MiXCR, TCRdb re-called the reads, giving one row per CDR3 protein. The sample includes 680,000 or so distinct CDR3 sequences, roughly 35% of them seen just once. The CDR3 sequence is 15 residues long. The germline gives CDR1 SGHVS, CDR2 FQNEAQ. The ends lost 6 bases at V and 5 bases at J; junction bases unmatched: 10. This clonotype was detected ten times or more. What it binds is unknown. This clonotype was obtained from a human donor in good health (CMV status not recorded). Some clones in this sample may be carry-over from other donors' samples. The sequencing input was PBMCs. The chain is built from TRBV7-8 and TRBJ2-1; 7 bases match TRBD2. The CDR3 coding sequence is TGTGCCAGCAGTGGGGAGGGGTACCAAGACAATGAGCAGTTCTTC. It specifies CASSGEGYQDNEQFF.